The text below deals with one T cell receptor beta chain. A read error may be the cause here, since a much bigger clone is one base away. Time point indicated: sample taken at primary tumor resection. Whole RNA came from tumor, nontumor lung or frozen PBMC and was sequenced without being sorted. The data are from a study of spatial heterogeneity in lung cancer. TCRdb recomputed calls from the 5' RACE reads with MiXCR, one row per CDR3 protein. The table has some 11,000 distinct CDR3 sequences, about 6% seen once. The CDR3 runs to 14 residues. Germline V gives CDR1 DFQATT, CDR2 SNEGSKA (reference sequence).

This TCR was recovered from a male donor with early-stage non-small cell lung cancer. Specimen: normal lung tissue next to the tumor, collected at surgery. The rearrangement links TRBV20-1 to TRBJ2-7; 9 bases align to TRBD1. The CDR3 DNA reads as TGCAGTGCTGAATTCCGGGACAGGGTCTACGGGCAGTACTTC. Protein sequence: CSAEFRDRVYGQYF.